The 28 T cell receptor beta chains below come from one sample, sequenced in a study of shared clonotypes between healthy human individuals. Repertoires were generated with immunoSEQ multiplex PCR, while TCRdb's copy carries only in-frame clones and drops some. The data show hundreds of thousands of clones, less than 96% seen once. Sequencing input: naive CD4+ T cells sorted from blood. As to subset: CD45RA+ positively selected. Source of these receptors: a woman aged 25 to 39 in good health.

For the CDR3, the DNA is TGTGCCAGCACCACGGGACAGGGAGATCAGCCCCAGCATTTT. Translation: CASTTGQGDQPQHF. V usage is TRBV28 and J usage is TRBJ1-5; TRBD1 agrees at 9 bases. The CDR3 length is 14 residues. The trim removed 7 bases at V and 5 bases at J, leaving 6 bases unmatched. From germline, CDR1 is MDHEN and CDR2 SYDVKM.

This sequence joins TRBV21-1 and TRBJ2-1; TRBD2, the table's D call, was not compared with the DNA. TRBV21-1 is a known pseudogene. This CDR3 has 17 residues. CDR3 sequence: CASSKVASGGFYNEQFF. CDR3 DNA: TGTGCCAGCAGCAAAGTGGCTAGCGGGGGCTTCTACAATGAGCAGTTCTTC.

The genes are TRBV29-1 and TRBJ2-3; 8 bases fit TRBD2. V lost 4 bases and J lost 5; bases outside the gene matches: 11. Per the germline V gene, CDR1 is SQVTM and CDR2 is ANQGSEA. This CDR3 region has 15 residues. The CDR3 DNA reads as TGCAGCGTTGGCCCCAGCGGGAGTTGGGGAGATACGCAGTATTTT. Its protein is CSVGPSGSWGDTQYF.

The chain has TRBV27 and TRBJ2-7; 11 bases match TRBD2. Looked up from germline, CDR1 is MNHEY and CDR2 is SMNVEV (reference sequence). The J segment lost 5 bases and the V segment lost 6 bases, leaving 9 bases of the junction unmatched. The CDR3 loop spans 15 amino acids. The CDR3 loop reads CASRGALAGVNEQYF. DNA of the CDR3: TGTGCCAGCAGGGGTGCACTAGCGGGAGTAAACGAGCAGTACTTC.

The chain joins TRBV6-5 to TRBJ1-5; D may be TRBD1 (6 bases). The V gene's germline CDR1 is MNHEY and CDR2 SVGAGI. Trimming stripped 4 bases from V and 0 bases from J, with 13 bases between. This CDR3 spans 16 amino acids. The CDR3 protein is CASSLTGGFSNQPQHF. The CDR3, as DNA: TGTGCCAGCAGTTTGACAGGCGGCTTTAGCAATCAGCCCCAGCATTTT.

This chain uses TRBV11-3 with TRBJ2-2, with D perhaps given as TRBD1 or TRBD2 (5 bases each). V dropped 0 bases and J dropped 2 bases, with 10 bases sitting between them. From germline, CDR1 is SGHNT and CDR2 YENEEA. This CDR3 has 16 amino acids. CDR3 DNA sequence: TGTGCCAGCAGCTTAGATTCAGGGACCAACACCGGGGAGCTGTTTTTT. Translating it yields CASSLDSGTNTGELFF.

DNA for the CDR3: TGTGCCAGCACGCAAGCCGGTGGCTATGGCTACACCTTC. The encoded protein is CASTQAGGYGYTF. The V call is TRBV7-9, the J call TRBJ1-2; no definite D call. Trimming cost V 7 bases and J 4 bases, with 13 bases left between them. From germline, CDR1 is SEHNR and CDR2 FQNEAQ (reference sequence). There are 13 residues in the CDR3.

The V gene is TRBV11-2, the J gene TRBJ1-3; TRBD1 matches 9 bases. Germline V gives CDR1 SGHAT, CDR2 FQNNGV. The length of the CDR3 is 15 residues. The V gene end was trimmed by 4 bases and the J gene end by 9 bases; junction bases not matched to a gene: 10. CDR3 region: CASSSVTGGLRTIYF. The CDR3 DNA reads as TGTGCCAGCAGCTCTGTGACAGGGGGTCTTCGCACCATATATTTT. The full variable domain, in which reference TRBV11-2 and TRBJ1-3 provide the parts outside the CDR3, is EAGVAQSPRYKIIEKRQSVAFWCNPISGHATLYWYQQILGQGPKLLIQFQNNGVVDDSQLPKDRFSAERLKGVDSTLKIQPAKLEDSAVYLCASSSVTGGLRTIYFGEGSWLTVV.

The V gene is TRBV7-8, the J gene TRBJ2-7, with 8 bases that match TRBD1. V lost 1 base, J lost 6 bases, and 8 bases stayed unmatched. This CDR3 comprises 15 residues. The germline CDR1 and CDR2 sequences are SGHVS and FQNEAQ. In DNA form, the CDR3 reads TGTGCCAGCAGCTTAGGACGGACAGGGAGTAGCGAGCAGTACTTC. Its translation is CASSLGRTGSSEQYF.

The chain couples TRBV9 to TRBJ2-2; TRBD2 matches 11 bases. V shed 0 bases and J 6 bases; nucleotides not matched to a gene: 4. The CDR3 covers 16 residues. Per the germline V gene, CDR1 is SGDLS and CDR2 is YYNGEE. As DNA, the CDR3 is TGTGCCAGCAGCGTAGATAGCGGGAGGGCCCCCGGGGAGCTGTTTTTT. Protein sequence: CASSVDSGRAPGELFF. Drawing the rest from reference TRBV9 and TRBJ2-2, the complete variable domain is DSGVTQTPKHLITATGQRVTLRCSPRSGDLSVYWYQQSLDQGLQFLIQYYNGEERAKGNILERFSAQQFPDLHSELNLSSLELGDSALYFCASSVDSGRAPGELFFGEGSRLTVL.

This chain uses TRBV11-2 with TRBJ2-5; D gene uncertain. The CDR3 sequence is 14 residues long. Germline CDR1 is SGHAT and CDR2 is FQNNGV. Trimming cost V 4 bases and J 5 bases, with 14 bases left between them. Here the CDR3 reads CASSSVKRWETQYF. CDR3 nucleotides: TGTGCCAGCAGCTCGGTTAAACGGTGGGAGACCCAGTACTTC.

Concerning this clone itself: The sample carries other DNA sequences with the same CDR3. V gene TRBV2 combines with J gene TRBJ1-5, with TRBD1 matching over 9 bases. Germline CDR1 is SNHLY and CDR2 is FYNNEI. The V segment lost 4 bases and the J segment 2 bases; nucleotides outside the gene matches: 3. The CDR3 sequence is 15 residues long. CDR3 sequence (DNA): TGTGCCAGCAGTGGACGGACAGGGGGCAATCAGCCCCAGCATTTT. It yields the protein CASSGRTGGNQPQHF. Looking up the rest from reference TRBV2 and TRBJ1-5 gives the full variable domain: EPEVTQTPSHQVTQMGQEVILRCVPISNHLYFYWYRQILGQKVEFLVSFYNNEISEKSEIFDDQFSVERPDGSNFTLKIRSTKLEDSAMYFCASSGRTGGNQPQHFGDGTRLSIL.

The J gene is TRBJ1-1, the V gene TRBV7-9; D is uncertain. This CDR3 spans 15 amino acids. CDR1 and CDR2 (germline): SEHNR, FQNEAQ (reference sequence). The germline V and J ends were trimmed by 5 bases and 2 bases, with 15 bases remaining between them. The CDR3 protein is CASSRNTGRNTEAFF. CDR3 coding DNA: TGTGCCAGCAGCAGAAACACCGGACGAAACACTGAAGCTTTCTTT.

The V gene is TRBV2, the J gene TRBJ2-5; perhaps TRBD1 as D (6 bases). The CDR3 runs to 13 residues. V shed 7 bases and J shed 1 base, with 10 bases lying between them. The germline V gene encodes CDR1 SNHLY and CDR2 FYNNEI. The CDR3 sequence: CASIGGFQETQYF. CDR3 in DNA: TGTGCCAGCATAGGGGGATTCCAAGAGACCCAGTACTTC. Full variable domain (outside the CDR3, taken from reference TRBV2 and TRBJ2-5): EPEVTQTPSHQVTQMGQEVILRCVPISNHLYFYWYRQILGQKVEFLVSFYNNEISEKSEIFDDQFSVERPDGSNFTLKIRSTKLEDSAMYFCASIGGFQETQYFGPGTRLLVL.

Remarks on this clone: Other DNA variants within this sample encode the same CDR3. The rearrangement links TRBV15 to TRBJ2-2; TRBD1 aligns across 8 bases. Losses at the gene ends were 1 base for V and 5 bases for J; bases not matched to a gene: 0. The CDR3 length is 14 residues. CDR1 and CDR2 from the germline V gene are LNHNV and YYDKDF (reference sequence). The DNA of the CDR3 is TGTGCCACCAGCAGAGGACAGGGGACCGGGGAGCTGTTTTTT. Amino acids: CATSRGQGTGELFF.

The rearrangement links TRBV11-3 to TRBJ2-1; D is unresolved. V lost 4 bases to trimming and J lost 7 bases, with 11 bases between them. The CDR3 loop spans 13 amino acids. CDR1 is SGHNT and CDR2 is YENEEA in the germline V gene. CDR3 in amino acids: CASSSLTRNEQFF. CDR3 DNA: TGTGCCAGCAGCTCCCTTACGCGGAATGAGCAGTTCTTC.

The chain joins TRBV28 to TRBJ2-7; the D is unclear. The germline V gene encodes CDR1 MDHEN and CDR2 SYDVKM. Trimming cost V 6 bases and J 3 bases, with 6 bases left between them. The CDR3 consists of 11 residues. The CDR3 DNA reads TGTGCCAGCAGGCGCCACTACGAGCAGTACTTC. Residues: CASRRHYEQYF.

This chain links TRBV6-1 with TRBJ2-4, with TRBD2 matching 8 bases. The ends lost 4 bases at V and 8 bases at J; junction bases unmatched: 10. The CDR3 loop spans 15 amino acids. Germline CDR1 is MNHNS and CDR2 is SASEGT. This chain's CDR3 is CASSVQREFWDIQYF. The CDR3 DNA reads TGTGCCAGCAGTGTCCAGCGGGAGTTCTGGGACATTCAGTACTTC.

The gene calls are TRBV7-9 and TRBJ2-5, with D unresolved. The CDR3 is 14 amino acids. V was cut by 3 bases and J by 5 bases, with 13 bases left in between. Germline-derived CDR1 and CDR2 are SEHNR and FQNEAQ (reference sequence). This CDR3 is CASSLLGLSETQYF. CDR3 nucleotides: TGTGCCAGCAGCTTGTTGGGTTTGTCGGAGACCCAGTACTTC.

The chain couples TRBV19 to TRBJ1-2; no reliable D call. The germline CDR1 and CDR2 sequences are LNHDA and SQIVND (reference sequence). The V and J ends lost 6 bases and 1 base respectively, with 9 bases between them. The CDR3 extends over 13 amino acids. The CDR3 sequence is CASRHPYNYGYTF. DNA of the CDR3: TGTGCCAGTAGGCACCCTTATAACTATGGCTACACCTTC.

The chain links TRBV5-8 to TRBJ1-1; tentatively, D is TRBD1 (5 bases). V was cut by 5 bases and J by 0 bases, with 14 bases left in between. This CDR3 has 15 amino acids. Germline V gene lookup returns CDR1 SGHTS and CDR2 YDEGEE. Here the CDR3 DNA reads TGTGCCAGCAGGCTAAGGGCGACAGTGAACACTGAAGCTTTCTTT. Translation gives CASRLRATVNTEAFF.

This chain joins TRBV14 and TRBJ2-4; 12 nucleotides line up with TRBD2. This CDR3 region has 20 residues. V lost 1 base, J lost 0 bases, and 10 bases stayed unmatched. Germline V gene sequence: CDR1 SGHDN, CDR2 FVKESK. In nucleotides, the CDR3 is TGTGCCAGCAGCCAAGGAGGGTGGACTAGCGGGATTCCAGCCAAAAACATTCAGTACTTC. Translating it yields CASSQGGWTSGIPAKNIQYF.

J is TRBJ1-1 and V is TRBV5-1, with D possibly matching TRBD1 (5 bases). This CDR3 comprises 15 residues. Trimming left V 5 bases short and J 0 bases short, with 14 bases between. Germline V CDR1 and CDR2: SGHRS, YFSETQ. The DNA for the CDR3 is TGCGCCAGCAGTCCCCGACAGTATCTGAACACTGAAGCTTTCTTT. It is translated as CASSPRQYLNTEAFF.

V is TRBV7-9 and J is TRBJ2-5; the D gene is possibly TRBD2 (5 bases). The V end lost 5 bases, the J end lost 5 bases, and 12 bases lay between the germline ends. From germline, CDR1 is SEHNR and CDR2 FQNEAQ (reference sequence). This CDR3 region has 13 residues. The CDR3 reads CASSLGSGETQYF. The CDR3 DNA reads TGTGCCAGCAGCCTGGGGTCGGGGGAGACCCAGTACTTC.

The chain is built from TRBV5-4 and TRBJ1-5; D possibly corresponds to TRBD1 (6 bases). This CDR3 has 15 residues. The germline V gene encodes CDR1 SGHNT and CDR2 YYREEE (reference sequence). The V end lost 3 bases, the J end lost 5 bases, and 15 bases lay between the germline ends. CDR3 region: CASSSGAGVDQPQHF. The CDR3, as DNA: TGTGCCAGCAGCTCGGGGGCGGGGGTCGATCAGCCCCAGCATTTT.

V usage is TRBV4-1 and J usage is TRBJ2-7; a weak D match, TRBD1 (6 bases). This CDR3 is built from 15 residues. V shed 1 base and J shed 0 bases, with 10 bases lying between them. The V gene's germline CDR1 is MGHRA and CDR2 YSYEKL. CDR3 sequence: CASSQVGTLSYEQYF. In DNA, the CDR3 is TGCGCCAGCAGCCAAGTTGGGACACTCTCCTACGAGCAGTACTTC.

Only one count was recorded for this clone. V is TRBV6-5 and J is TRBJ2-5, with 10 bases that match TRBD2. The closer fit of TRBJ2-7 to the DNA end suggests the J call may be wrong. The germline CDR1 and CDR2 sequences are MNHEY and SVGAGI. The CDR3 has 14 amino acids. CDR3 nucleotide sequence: TGTGCCAGCAGAAAGCGGGAGGGCCCTTACGAGCAGTACTTC. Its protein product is CASRKREGPYEQYF.

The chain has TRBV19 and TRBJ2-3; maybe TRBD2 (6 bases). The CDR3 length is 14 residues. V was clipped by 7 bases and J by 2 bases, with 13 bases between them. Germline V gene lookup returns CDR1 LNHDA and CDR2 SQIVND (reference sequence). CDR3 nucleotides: TGTGCCAGTAACCCGGGACTGGCCACAGATACGCAGTATTTT. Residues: CASNPGLATDTQYF.